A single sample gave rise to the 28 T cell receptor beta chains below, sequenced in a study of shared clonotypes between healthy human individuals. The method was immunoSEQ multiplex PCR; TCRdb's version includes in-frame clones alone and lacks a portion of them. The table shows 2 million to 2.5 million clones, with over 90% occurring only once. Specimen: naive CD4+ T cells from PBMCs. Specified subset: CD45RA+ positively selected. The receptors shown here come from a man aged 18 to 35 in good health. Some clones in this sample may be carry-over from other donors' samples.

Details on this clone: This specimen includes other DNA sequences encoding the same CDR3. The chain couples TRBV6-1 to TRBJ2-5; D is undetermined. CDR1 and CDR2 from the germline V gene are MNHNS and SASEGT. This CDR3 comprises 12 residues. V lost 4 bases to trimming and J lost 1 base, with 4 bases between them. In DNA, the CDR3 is TGTGCCAGCAGTGGTGTCCAAGAGACCCAGTACTTC. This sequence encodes CASSGVQETQYF.

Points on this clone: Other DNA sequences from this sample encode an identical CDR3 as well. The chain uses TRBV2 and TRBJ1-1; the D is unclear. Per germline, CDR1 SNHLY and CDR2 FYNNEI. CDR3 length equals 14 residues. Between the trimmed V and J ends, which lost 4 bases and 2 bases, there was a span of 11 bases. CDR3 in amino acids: CASSVGGANTEAFF. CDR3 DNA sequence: TGTGCCAGCAGTGTAGGAGGTGCTAACACTGAAGCTTTCTTT.

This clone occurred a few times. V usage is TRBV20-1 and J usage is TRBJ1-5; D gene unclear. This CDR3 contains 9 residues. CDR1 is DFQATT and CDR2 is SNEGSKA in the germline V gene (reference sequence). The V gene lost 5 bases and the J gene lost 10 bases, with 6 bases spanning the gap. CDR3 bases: TGCAGTGCTGGACGACCCCAGCATTTT. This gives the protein CSAGRPQHF.

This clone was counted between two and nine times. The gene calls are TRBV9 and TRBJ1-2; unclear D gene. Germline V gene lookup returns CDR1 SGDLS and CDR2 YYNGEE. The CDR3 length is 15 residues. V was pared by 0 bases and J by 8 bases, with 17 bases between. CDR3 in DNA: TGTGCCAGCAGCGTAGGTTGGGAGGGTCTATCCGGCTACACCTTC. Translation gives CASSVGWEGLSGYTF.

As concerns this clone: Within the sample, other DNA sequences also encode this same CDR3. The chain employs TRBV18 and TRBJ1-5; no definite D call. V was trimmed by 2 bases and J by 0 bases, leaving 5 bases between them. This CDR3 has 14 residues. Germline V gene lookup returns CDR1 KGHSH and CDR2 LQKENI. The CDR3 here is CASSPGFSNQPQHF. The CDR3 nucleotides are TGTGCCAGCTCACCAGGATTTAGCAATCAGCCCCAGCATTTT.

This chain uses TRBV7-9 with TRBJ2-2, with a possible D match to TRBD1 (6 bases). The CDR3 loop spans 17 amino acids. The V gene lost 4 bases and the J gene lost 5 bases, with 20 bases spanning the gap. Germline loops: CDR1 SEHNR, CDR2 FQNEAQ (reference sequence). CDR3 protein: CASSSPPGDPTTGELFF. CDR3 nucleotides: TGTGCCAGCAGCTCACCGCCAGGGGATCCTACTACCGGGGAGCTGTTTTTT. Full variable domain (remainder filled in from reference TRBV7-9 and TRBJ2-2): DTGVSQNPRHKITKRGQNVTFRCDPISEHNRLYWYRQTLGQGPEFLTYFQNEAQLEKSRLLSDRFSAERPKGSFSTLEIQRTEQGDSAMYLCASSSPPGDPTTGELFFGEGSRLTVL.

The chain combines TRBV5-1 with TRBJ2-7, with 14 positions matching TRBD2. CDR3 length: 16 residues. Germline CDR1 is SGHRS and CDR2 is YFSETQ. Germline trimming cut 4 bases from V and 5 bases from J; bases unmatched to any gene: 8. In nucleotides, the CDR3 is TGCGCCAGCAGCGGACTAGCGGGAGGCCCGGCCAACGAGCAGTACTTC. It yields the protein CASSGLAGGPANEQYF.

The CDR3 sequence: CASSYKSGANEKLFF. For the CDR3, the DNA is TGTGCCAGCAGCTACAAATCAGGTGCCAATGAAAAACTGTTTTTT. V usage is TRBV5-6 and J usage is TRBJ1-4; no reliable D call. Germline V gene data show CDR1 as SGHDT and CDR2 as YYEEEE. This CDR3 spans 15 amino acids. V was cut by 3 bases and J by 5 bases, with 14 bases left in between.

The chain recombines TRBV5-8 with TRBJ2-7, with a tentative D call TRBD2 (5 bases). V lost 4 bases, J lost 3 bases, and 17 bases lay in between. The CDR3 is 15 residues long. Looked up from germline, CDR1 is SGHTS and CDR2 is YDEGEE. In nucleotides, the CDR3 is TGTGCCAGCAGCAACCGGGGTCTCTCCCTCTACGAGCAGTACTTC. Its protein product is CASSNRGLSLYEQYF.

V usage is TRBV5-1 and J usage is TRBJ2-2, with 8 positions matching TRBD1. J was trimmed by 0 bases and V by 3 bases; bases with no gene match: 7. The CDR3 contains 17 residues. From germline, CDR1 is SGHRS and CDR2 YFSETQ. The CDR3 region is CASSWGPGQANTGELFF. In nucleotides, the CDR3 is TGCGCCAGCAGCTGGGGACCGGGACAGGCGAACACCGGGGAGCTGTTTTTT.

CDR3 DNA: TGTGCCAGCAGCCAGATGGGGGTGGGACAGGGGAGCGGCTACACCTTC. This sequence encodes CASSQMGVGQGSGYTF. The V call is TRBV4-2, the J call TRBJ1-2, with TRBD1 identical over 10 bases. J lost 8 bases, V lost 3 bases, and 12 bases had no gene match. Germline-derived CDR1 and CDR2 are LGHNA and YNFKEQ. This CDR3 spans 16 amino acids.

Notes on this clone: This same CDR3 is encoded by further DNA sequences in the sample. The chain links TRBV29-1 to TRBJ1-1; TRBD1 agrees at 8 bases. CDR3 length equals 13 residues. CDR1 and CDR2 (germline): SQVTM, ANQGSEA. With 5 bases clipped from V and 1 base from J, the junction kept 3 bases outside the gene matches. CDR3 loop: CSVRTGRNTEAFF. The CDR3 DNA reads TGCAGCGTTCGGACAGGGAGGAACACTGAAGCTTTCTTT.

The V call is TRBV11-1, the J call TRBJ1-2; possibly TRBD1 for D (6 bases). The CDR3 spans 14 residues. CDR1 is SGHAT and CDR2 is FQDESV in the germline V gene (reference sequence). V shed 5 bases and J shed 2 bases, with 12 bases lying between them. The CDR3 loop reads CASSPGAVNYGYTF. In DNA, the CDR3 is TGTGCCAGCAGCCCAGGGGCGGTCAACTATGGCTACACCTTC.

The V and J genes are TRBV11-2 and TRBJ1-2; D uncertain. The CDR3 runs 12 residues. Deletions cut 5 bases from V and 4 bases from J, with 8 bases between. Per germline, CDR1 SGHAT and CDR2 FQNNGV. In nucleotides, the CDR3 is TGTGCCAGCAGCCAGGAGATCTATGGCTACACCTTC. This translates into CASSQEIYGYTF.

The CDR3 loop is CASSVGAGPEAFF. CDR3 bases: TGTGCCAGCAGCGTAGGGGCAGGGCCTGAAGCTTTCTTT. The chain joins TRBV9 to TRBJ1-1, with a possible D match to TRBD1 (5 bases). Germline lookup yields CDR1 SGDLS and CDR2 YYNGEE. V was shortened by 0 bases and J by 6 bases, with 9 bases between the two germline ends. CDR3 size: 13 residues.

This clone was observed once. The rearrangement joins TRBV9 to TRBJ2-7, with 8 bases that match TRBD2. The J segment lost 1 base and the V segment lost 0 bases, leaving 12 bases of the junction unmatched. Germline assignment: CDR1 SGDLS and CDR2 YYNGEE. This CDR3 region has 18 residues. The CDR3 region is CASSVGFTSGVNSYEQYF. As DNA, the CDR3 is TGTGCCAGCAGCGTAGGATTCACTAGCGGTGTAAATTCCTACGAGCAGTACTTC.

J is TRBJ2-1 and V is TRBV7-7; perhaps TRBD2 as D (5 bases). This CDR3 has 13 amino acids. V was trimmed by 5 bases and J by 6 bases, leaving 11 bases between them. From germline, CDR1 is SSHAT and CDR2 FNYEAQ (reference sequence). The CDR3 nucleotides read TGTGCCAGCAGCATCGGACTGCGCAATGAGCAGTTCTTC. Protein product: CASSIGLRNEQFF.

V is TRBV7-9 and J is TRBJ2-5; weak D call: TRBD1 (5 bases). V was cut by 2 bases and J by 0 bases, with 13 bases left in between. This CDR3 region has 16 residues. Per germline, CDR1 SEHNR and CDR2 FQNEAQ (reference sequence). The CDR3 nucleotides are TGTGCCAGCAGCTTAAGGGGCGGAAGCGACCAAGAGACCCAGTACTTC. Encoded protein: CASSLRGGSDQETQYF.

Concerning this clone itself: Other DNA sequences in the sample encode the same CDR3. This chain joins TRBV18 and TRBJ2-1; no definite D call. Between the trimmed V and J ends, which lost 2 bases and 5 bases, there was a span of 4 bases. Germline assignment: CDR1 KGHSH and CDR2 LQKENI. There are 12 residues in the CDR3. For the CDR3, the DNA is TGTGCCAGCTCACCAACTAACAATGAGCAGTTCTTC. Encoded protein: CASSPTNNEQFF.

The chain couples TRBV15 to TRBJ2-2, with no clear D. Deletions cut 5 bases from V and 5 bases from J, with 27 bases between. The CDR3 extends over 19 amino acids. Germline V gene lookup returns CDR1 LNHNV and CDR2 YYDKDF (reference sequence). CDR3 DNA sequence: TGTGCCACCAGCGGTCAAATCCCCGTCACAAGTTGGAAGACCGGGGAGCTGTTTTTT. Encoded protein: CATSGQIPVTSWKTGELFF.

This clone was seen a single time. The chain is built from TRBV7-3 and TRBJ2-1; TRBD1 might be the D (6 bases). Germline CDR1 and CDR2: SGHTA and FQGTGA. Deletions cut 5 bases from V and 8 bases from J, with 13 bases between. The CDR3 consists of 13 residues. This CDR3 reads CASSRTGKDEQFF. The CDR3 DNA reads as TGTGCCAGCAGCAGAACAGGGAAGGATGAGCAGTTCTTC.

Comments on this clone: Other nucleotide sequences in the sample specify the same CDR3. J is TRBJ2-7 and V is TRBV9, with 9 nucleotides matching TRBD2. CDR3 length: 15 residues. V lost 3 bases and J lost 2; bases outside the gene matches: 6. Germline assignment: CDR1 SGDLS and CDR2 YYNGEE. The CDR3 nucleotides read TGTGCCAGCAGCGCCACCGGGACTAGCACCTACGAGCAGTACTTC. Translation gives CASSATGTSTYEQYF.

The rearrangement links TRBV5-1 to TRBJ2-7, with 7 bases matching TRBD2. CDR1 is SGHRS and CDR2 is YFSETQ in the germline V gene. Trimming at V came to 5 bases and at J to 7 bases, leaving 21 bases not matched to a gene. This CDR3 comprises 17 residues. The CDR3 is CASSFIWSMTSTGEQYF. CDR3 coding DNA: TGCGCCAGCAGTTTCATTTGGTCCATGACTAGCACTGGGGAGCAGTACTTC.

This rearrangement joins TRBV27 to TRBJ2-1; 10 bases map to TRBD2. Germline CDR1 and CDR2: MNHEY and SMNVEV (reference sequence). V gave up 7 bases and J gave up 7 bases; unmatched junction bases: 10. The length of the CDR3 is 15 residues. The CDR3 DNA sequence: TGTGCCAGCACCTTTAGCGGGAGGAGAGTGAATGAGCAGTTCTTC. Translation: CASTFSGRRVNEQFF.

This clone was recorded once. Here the CDR3 reads CASTKPGPQETQYF. The CDR3 nucleotides are TGTGCCAGCACCAAGCCCGGGCCTCAAGAGACCCAGTACTTC. The chain employs TRBV6-6 and TRBJ2-5; D unclear. Germline V gene lookup returns CDR1 MNHNY and CDR2 SVGAGI (reference sequence). Trimming removed 7 bases at V and 2 bases at J, with 14 bases between. CDR3 length equals 14 residues.

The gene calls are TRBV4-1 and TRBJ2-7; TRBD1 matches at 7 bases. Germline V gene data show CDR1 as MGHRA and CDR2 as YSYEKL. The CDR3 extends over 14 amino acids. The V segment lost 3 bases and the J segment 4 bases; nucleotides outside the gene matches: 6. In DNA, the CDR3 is TGCGCCAGCAGCCAGGGACAGAGCCTATACGAGCAGTACTTC. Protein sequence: CASSQGQSLYEQYF.

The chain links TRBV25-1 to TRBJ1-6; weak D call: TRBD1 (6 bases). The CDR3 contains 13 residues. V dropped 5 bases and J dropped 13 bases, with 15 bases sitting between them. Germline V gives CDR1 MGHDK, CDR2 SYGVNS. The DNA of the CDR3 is TGTGCCAGCAGTCCGCGGGGGGGCGGGCCCCTCCACTTT. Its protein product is CASSPRGGGPLHF.

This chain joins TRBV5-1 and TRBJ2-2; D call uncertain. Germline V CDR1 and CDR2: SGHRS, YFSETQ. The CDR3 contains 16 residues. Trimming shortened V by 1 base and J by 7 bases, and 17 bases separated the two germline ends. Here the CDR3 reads CASSLPSAGPVGELFF. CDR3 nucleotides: TGCGCCAGCAGCTTGCCCTCGGCTGGGCCAGTCGGGGAGCTGTTTTTT. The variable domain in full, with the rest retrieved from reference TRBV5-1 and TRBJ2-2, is KAGVTQTPRYLIKTRGQQVTLSCSPISGHRSVSWYQQTPGQGLQFLFEYFSETQRNKGNFPGRFSGRQFSNSRSEMNVSTLELGDSALYLCASSLPSAGPVGELFFGEGSRLTVL.